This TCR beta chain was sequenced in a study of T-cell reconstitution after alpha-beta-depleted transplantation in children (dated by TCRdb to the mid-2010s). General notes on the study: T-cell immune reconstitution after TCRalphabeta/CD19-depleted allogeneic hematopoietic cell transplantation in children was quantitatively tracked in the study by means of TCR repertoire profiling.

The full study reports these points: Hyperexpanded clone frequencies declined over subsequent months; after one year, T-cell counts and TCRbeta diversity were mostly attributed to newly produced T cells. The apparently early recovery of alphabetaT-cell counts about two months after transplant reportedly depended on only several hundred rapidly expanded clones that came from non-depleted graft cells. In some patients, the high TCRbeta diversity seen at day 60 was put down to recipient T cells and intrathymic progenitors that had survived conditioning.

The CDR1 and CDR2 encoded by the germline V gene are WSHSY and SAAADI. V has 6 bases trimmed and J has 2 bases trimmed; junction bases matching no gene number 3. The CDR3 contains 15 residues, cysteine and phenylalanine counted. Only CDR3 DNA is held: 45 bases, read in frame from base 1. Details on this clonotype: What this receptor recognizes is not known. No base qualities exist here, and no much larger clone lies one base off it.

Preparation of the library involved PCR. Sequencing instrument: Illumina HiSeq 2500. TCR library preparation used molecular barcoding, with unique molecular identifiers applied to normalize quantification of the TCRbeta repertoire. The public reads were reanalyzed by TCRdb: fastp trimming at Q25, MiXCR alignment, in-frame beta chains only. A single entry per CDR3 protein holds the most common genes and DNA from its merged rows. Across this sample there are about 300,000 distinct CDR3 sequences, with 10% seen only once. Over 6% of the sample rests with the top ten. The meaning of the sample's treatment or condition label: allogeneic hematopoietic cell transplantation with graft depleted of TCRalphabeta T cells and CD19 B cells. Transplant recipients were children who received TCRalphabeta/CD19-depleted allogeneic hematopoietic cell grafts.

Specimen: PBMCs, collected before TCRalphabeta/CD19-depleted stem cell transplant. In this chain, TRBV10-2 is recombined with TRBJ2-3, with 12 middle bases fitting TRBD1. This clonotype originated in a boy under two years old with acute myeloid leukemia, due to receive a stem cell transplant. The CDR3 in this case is CASSGTGGITDTQYF. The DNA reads TGCGCCAGCAGCGGGACAGGGGGCATCACAGATACGCAGTATTTT.